This record concerns one T cell receptor beta chain sequence. This entry comes from a study of blood T cell repertoires in COVID-19. Across the whole study: The samples span acute and convalescent COVID-19 from the United States, Italy and Spain. In each case, the material was cDNA or gDNA derived from T cells, B-cell-depleted T cells, or PBMCs.

Original processing methods: Amplification of reference gene primers was used by the study to estimate nucleated cell counts. Data came from immunoSEQ multiplex PCR; TCRdb stores just in-frame clones and leaves some out. The V and J calls and the clone size are those of that table, but D and trimming were determined from the DNA. The sample has over 70,000 clones; 65% to 80% are singletons. The germline CDR1 and CDR2 sequences are MNHEY and SVGEGT. The CDR3 runs to 15 residues. Trimming shortened V by 6 bases and J by 5 bases, and 20 bases separated the two germline ends. This sequence originates from a human donor in a cohort sampled during active COVID-19. V is TRBV6-2 or TRBV6-3 and J is TRBJ2-7, with D tentatively TRBD2 (5 bases). The specimen sequenced was peripheral blood. CDR3 residues: CASRPRELPGNEQYF. Written as DNA, the CDR3 is TGTGCCAGCAGGCCTCGCGAGCTCCCGGGGAACGAGCAGTACTTC.